These T cell receptor beta chains were read from a single sample in a study of cytomegalovirus exposure and HLA in healthy donors. The data were produced by immunoSEQ multiplex PCR, yet TCRdb's version contains in-frame clones alone and is incomplete. The sample yields 150,000 to 200,000 clones, 80% to 85% seen once. Material for sequencing was PBMCs. These TCRs come from a man over 45 in good health and CMV-seropositive. The CDR3 runs from the conserved cysteine through the conserved F or W. A D gene is named only where the DNA matches it firmly. Where a row states a size, it is once, few, many or the class of an expanded clone; other rows omit it.

j_call cdr3_length v_call d_call clone_size cdr3_aa cdr3_nt
TRBJ2-1 16 TRBV9 TRBD2 - CASSASGREGYNEQFF TGTGCCAGCAGCGCTAGCGGGCGTGAGGGGTACAATGAGCAGTTCTTC
TRBJ2-6 15 TRBV10-3 - once CAISQGGSGANVLTF TGTGCCATCAGTCAGGGGGGCTCTGGGGCCAACGTCCTGACTTTC
TRBJ2-1 15 TRBV30 - - CAWSVRFGGYNEQFF TGTGCCTGGAGTGTAAGGTTCGGCGGATACAATGAGCAGTTCTTC
TRBJ1-6 16 TRBV27 TRBD1 - CASSPRGRSYNSPLHF TGTGCCAGCAGTCCAAGGGGGCGCTCCTATAATTCACCCCTCCACTTT
TRBJ2-3 16 TRBV27 TRBD2 - CASSSGLAGPTDTQYF TGTGCCAGCAGTTCGGGACTAGCGGGACCTACGGATACGCAGTATTTT
TRBJ2-7 11 TRBV2 - - CASTVFDEQYF TGTGCCAGCACCGTTTTCGACGAGCAGTACTTC
TRBJ2-2 15 TRBV19 TRBD1 - CASRRVTGYTGELFF TGTGCCAGTAGAAGGGTGACAGGGTACACCGGGGAGCTGTTTTTT
TRBJ1-3 14 TRBV6-5 - - CAIAERHSGNTIYF TGTGCCATCGCAGAGCGGCACTCTGGAAACACCATATATTTT
TRBJ1-6 14 TRBV18 TRBD1 - CASSLGQGNSPLHF TGTGCCAGCTCACTCGGACAGGGGAATTCACCCCTCCACTTT
TRBJ1-1 14 TRBV7-2 - - CASRITGEGTEAFF TGTGCCAGCAGGATAACCGGGGAGGGGACTGAAGCTTTCTTT
TRBJ2-1 18 TRBV28 TRBD2 - CASSKKRAGGIPYNEQFF TGTGCCAGCAGTAAAAAGAGAGCGGGAGGGATCCCCTACAATGAGCAGTTCTTC
TRBJ2-3 17 TRBV19 - - CASSILRGPTITDTQYF TGTGCCAGTAGTATATTGCGGGGACCCACGATCACAGATACGCAGTATTTT
TRBJ1-2 14 TRBV18 TRBD1 - CASSPGTVNYGYTF TGTGCCAGCTCACCCGGGACAGTTAACTATGGCTACACCTTC
TRBJ1-4 15 TRBV19 TRBD1 few CASSLGQTSNEKLFF TGTGCCAGTAGCCTGGGACAGACCTCTAATGAAAAACTGTTTTTT
TRBJ2-1 12 TRBV28 TRBD1 - CACDRGRNEQFF TGTGCCTGCGACAGGGGGCGAAATGAGCAGTTCTTC
TRBJ1-5 12 TRBV27 - - CASKGGSQPQHF TGTGCCAGTAAAGGAGGGAGTCAGCCCCAGCATTTT
TRBJ2-1 15 TRBV5-1 TRBD2 - CASSGTSGSYNEQFF TGCGCCAGCAGCGGGACTAGCGGGTCCTACAATGAGCAGTTCTTC
TRBJ1-6 15 TRBV6-5 - - CASSYSEGRNSPLHF TGTGCCAGCAGTTACTCTGAGGGGAGGAATTCACCCCTCCACTTT
TRBJ1-6 14 TRBV27 - once CASSLTGFSSPLHF TGTGCCAGCAGCTTGACAGGTTTTTCTTCACCCCTCCACTTT
TRBJ2-5 12 TRBV5-4 - few CASSLAQETQYF TGTGCCAGCAGCTTGGCTCAAGAGACCCAGTACTTC
TRBJ2-5 15 TRBV7-9 - - CASSLVPGRQETQYF TGTGCCAGCAGCTTAGTCCCCGGCAGGCAAGAGACCCAGTACTTC
TRBJ2-2 15 TRBV7-9 - - CASRLGQGIAGELFF TGTGCCAGCAGACTGGGGCAGGGGATCGCCGGGGAGCTGTTTTTT
TRBJ2-2 15 TRBV7-2 - - CASSLGTHTGGELFF TGTGCCAGCAGCCTCGGGACACACACGGGCGGGGAGCTGTTTTTT
TRBJ2-3 11 TRBV10-3 - once CATRRGDTQYF TGTGCCACCAGGCGCGGAGATACGCAGTATTTT
TRBJ1-6 16 TRBV28 - few CASRGPRDNVNSPLHF TGTGCCAGCAGAGGGCCCCGGGACAATGTTAATTCACCCCTCCACTTT
TRBJ2-7 14 TRBV28 TRBD1 - CASSFRGQSYEQYF TGTGCCAGCAGTTTCCGGGGACAGAGCTACGAGCAGTACTTC
TRBJ1-1 14 TRBV6-5 - few CASSYSGGNTEAFF TGTGCCAGCAGTTACTCGGGGGGTAACACTGAAGCTTTCTTT
TRBJ2-1 16 TRBV7-2 - - CASSLASIADYNEQFF TGTGCCAGCAGCTTAGCGAGCATAGCGGACTACAATGAGCAGTTCTTC
TRBJ2-2 15 TRBV28 TRBD1 - CASSQRGRATGELFF TGTGCCAGCAGCCAAAGGGGGCGGGCAACCGGGGAGCTGTTTTTT